These 4 T cell receptor beta chains were all obtained from the same sample, sequenced in a study of tumor-infiltrating lymphocytes in primary liver carcinoma. TCR beta cDNA was reverse-transcribed from around 0.55 ug of total RNA. The reaction used a constant-region primer and ProtoScript II reverse transcriptase. ARM-PCR, slightly modified, supplied the TCR beta libraries through three nested multiplex PCR rounds. For around 11 cycles apiece, the opening two PCR rounds ran with TRBV1-TRBV30 forward primers and a C-beta reverse primer. TCRdb fed the multiplex PCR reads into MiXCR, producing one record per CDR3 protein. The sample lists 35,000 to 40,000 distinct CDR3 sequences, 75% occurring once. Starting material for RNA and DNA co-extraction consisted of roughly 19-30 mg of unsorted bulk tissue. The material sequenced was tumor-adjacent normal liver tissue. Receptor source: a middle-aged man with primary liver carcinoma and hepatitis B virus infection.

With respect to this clonotype: At one boundary the junction diverges from the germline segment, which might be a read error. The DNA of the CDR3 is TGTGTCAACAGTGAAGGTGAAGGGCAGGGGGCTAACACTGAATCTTTCTTT. Encoded protein: CVNSEGEGQGANTESFF. The chain carries TRBV6-1 and TRBJ1-1; 8 nucleotides agree with TRBD1. This CDR3 is built from 17 residues. Germline V lookup: CDR1 MNHNS, CDR2 SASEGT.

As to this clonotype: An end of the junction differs from the germline gene, which may be a read error. V is TRBV11-2 and J is TRBJ2-1; maybe TRBD2 (6 bases). Per germline, CDR1 SGHAT and CDR2 FQNNGV. This CDR3 is 16 amino acids long. The CDR3 nucleotides read TGTGCCAGCAGCTTTGGGGGAGGTGGGCGCTTCAATGAGCACTTTTTC. Translation gives CASSFGGGGRFNEHFF. Based on the CDR3 plus reference TRBV11-2 and TRBJ2-1, the full variable domain is EAGVAQSPRYKIIEKRQSVAFWCNPISGHATLYWYQQILGQGPKLLIQFQNNGVVDDSQLPKDRFSAERLKGVDSTLKIQPAKLEDSAVYLCASSFGGGGRFNEHFFGPGTRLTVL.

The chain recombines TRBV28 with TRBJ2-1; D remains unclear. The CDR3 runs 15 residues. V was clipped by 8 bases and J by 4 bases, with 18 bases between them. Per the germline V gene, CDR1 is MDHEN and CDR2 is SYDVKM. CDR3 DNA: TGTGCCAGCGGTACTTCAGTAAAACCTTACAATGAGCAGTTCTTC. This translates into CASGTSVKPYNEQFF.

This clonotype was detected once. This chain uses TRBV5-1 with TRBJ2-5, with 7 bases that match TRBD1. This CDR3 contains 20 residues. V trimming: 3 bases; J trimming: 5 bases; junction bases outside the gene matches: 25. Germline V lookup: CDR1 SGHRS, CDR2 YFSETQ. In DNA, the CDR3 is TGCGCCAGCAGCTCTCCCGAGTCTAGCAGTACCAAGGGGGCTAGGGAGACCCAGTACTTC. It specifies CASSSPESSSTKGARETQYF.